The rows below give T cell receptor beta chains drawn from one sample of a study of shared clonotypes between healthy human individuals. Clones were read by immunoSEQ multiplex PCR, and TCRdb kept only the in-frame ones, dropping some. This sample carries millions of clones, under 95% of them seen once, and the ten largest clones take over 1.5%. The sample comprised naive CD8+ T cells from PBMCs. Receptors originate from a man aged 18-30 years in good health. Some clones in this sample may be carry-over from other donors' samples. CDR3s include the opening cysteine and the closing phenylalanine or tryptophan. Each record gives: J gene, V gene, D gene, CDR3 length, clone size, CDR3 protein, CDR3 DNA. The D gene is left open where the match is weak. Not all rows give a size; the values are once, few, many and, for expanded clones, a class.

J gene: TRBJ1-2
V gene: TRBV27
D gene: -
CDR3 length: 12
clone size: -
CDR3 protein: CASSFDGYGYTF
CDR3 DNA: TGTGCCAGCAGTTTCGATGGATATGGCTACACCTTC

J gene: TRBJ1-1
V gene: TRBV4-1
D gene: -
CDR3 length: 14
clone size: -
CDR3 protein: CASSHTGGYTEAFF
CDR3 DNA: TGCGCCAGCAGCCACACTGGGGGGTACACTGAAGCTTTCTTT

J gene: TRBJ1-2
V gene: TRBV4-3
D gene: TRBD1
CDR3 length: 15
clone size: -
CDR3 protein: CASSHWDSPGGGYTF
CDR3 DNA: TGCGCCAGCAGCCATTGGGACAGCCCTGGAGGCGGCTACACCTTC

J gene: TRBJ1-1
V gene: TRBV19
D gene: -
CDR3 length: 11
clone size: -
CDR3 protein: CASSQGTEAFF
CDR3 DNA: TGTGCCAGTAGTCAGGGGACTGAAGCTTTCTTT

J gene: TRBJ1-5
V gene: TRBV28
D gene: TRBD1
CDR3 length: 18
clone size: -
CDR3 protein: CASRLITGGFYSNQPQHF
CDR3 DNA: TGTGCCAGCAGACTGATAACAGGGGGCTTCTATAGCAATCAGCCCCAGCATTTT

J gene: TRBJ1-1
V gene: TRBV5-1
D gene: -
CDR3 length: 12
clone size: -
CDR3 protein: CASSGEGTEAFF
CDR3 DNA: TGCGCCAGCAGCGGAGAGGGGACTGAAGCTTTCTTT

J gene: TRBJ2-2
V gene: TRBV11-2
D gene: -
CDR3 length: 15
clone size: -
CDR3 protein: CASSSRDTGAGELFF
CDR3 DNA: TGTGCCAGCAGTTCCCGGGACACTGGGGCCGGGGAGCTGTTTTTT

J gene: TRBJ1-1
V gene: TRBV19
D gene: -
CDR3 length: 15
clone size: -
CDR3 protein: CASSIDWEKNTEAFF
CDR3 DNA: TGTGCCAGTAGTATAGATTGGGAGAAGAACACTGAAGCTTTCTTT

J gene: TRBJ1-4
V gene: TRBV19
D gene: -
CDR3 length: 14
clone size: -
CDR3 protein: CASSILATNEKLFF
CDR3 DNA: TGTGCCAGTAGTATTTTAGCAACTAATGAAAAACTGTTTTTT

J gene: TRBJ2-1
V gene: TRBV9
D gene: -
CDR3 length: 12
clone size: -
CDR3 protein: CASSGSWNEQFF
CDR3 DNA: TGTGCCAGCAGCGGTAGTTGGAATGAGCAGTTCTTC

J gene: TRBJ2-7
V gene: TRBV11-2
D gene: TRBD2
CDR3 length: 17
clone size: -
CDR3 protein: CASSSLTGVTSGYEQYF
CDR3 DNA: TGTGCCAGCAGCTCCCTTACCGGGGTAACTAGCGGCTACGAGCAGTACTTC

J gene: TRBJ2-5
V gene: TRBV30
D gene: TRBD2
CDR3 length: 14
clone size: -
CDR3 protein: CAWSGSGRRETQYF
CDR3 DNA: TGTGCCTGGAGTGGTAGCGGGAGACGAGAGACCCAGTACTTC

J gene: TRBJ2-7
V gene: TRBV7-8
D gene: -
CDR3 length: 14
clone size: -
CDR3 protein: CASSLGRGVNEQYF
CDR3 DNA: TGTGCCAGCAGCTTAGGGAGGGGGGTCAACGAGCAGTACTTC

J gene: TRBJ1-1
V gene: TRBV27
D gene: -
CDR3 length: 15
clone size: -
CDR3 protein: CASSPHARDGLLAFF
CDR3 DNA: TGTGCCAGCAGTCCCCACGCCCGGGACGGCCTCTTGGCTTTCTTT

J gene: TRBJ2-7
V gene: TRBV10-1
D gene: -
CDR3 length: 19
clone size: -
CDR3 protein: CASSESSKDRHRNSYEQYF
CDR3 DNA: TGCGCCAGCAGTGAAAGTTCCAAGGACAGACACAGGAACTCCTACGAGCAGTACTTC

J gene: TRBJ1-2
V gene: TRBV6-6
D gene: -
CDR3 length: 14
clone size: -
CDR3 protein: CASSDSAGRYGYTF
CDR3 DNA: TGTGCCAGCAGTGATTCCGCGGGGCGCTATGGCTACACCTTC

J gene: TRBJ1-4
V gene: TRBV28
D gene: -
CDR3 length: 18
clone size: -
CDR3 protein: CASSLLAHARVSGEKLFF
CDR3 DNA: TGTGCCAGCAGTTTGCTCGCCCACGCGCGAGTTAGTGGGGAAAAACTGTTTTTT

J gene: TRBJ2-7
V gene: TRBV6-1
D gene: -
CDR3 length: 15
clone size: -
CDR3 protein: CASSEEARPASEQYF
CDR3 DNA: TGTGCCAGCAGTGAAGAGGCCCGGCCCGCTAGCGAGCAGTACTTC

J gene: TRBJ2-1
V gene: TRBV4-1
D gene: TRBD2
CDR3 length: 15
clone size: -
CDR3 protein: CASSQGVGGPDEQFF
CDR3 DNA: TGCGCCAGCAGCCAAGGCGTGGGAGGGCCAGATGAGCAGTTCTTC

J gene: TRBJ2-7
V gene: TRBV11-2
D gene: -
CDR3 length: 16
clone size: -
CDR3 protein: CASSLILAGGTYEQYF
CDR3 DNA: TGTGCCAGCAGCTTAATCCTCGCAGGGGGGACCTACGAGCAGTACTTC

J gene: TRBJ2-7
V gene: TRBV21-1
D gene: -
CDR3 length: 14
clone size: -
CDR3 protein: CASIAAPCSYEQYF
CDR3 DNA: TGTGCCAGCATAGCGGCCCCTTGCTCCTACGAGCAGTACTTC

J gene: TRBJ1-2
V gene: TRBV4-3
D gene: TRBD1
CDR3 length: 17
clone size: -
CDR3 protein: CASSQDPGTELFYGYTF
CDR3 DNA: TGCGCCAGCAGCCAAGATCCGGGGACAGAACTATTCTATGGCTACACCTTC

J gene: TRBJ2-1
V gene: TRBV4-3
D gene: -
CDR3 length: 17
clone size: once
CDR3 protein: CASSQVHLGGWGNEQFF
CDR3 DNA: TGCGCCAGCAGCCAAGTTCACCTGGGTGGATGGGGAAATGAGCAGTTCTTC

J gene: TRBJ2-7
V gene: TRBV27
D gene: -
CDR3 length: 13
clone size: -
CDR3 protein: CASSLGTTYEQYF
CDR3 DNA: TGTGCCAGCAGTTTGGGGACAACATACGAGCAGTACTTC

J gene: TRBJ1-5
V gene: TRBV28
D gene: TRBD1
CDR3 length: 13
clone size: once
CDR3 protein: CASGLITGGPQHF
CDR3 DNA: TGTGCCAGCGGACTGATCACAGGGGGGCCCCAGCATTTT

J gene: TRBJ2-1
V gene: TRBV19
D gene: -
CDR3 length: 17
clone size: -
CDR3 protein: CASSQTWTVSSYNEQFF
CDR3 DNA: TGTGCCAGTAGTCAAACCTGGACAGTAAGCTCCTACAATGAGCAGTTCTTC

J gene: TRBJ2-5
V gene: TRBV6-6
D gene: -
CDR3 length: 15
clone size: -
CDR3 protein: CASSYLPRGRETQYF
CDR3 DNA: TGTGCCAGCAGTTACCTTCCCAGGGGGAGGGAGACCCAGTACTTC

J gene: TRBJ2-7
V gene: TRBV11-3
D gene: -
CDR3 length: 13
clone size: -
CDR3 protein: CASSPTVRVGQYF
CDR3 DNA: TGTGCCAGCAGCCCGACCGTGCGGGTAGGGCAGTACTTC

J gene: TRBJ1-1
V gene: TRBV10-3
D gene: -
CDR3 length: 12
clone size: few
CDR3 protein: CAISESKAEAFF
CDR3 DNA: TGTGCCATCAGTGAGTCGAAGGCTGAAGCTTTCTTT

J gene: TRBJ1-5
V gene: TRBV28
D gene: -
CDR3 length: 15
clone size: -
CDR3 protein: CASSLYAGSNQPQHF
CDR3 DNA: TGTGCCAGCAGTTTATATGCAGGGAGCAATCAGCCCCAGCATTTT

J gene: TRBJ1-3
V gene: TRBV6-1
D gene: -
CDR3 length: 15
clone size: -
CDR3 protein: CASSNFRTDINTIYF
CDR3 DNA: TGTGCCAGCAGTAACTTCCGGACAGATATCAACACCATATATTTT

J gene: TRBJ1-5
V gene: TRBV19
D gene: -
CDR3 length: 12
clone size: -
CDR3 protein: CASSIWGQPQHF
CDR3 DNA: TGTGCCAGTAGTATTTGGGGCCAGCCCCAGCATTTT

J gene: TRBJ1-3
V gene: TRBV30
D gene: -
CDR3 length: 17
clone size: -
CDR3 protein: CAWSRDGYFYSGNTIYF
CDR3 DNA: TGTGCCTGGAGTCGGGACGGCTACTTTTACTCTGGAAACACCATATATTTT

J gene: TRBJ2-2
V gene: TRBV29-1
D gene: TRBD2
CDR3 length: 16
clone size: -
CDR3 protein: CSVVLWTRDNTGELFF
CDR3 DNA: TGCAGCGTTGTACTATGGACTAGGGATAACACCGGGGAGCTGTTTTTT

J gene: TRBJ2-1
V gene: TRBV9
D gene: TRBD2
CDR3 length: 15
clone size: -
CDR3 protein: CASSVDGLAVNEQFF
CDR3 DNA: TGTGCCAGCAGCGTAGATGGGCTAGCGGTCAATGAGCAGTTCTTC

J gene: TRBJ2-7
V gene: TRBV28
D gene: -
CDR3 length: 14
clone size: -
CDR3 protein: CASSYGGADYEQYF
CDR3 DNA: TGTGCCAGCAGTTATGGGGGTGCGGACTACGAGCAGTACTTC

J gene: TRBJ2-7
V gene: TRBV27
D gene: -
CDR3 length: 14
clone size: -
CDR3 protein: CASSLSGAAYEQYF
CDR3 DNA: TGTGCCAGCAGTTTATCAGGGGCCGCCTACGAGCAGTACTTC

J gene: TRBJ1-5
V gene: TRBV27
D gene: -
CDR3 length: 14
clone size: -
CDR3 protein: CASSPRHPNQPQHF
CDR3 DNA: TGTGCCAGCAGTCCTAGACACCCCAATCAGCCCCAGCATTTT

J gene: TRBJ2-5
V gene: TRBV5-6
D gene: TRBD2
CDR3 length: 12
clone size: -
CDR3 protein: CASSGLDGTQYF
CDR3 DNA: TGTGCCAGCAGCGGACTAGATGGGACCCAGTACTTC

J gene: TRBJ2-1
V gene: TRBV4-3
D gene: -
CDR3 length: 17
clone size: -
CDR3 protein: CASSQDFPGALADEQFF
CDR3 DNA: TGCGCCAGCAGCCAAGATTTTCCGGGAGCGCTTGCGGATGAGCAGTTCTTC

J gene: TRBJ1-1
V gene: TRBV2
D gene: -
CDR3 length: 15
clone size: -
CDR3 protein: CASRWVGGGDTEAFF
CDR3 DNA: TGTGCCAGCAGATGGGTTGGGGGAGGGGACACTGAAGCTTTCTTT

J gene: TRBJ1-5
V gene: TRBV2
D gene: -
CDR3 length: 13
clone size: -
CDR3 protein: CASSGTENQPQHF
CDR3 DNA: TGTGCCAGCAGCGGCACAGAGAATCAGCCCCAGCATTTT

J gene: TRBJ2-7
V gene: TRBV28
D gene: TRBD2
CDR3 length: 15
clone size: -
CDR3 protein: CASSLDSGSLYEQYF
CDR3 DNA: TGTGCCAGCAGTTTGGATAGCGGGAGTCTGTACGAGCAGTACTTC

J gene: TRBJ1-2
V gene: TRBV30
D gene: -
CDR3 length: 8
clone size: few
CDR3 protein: CATGDNTF
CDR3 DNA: TGTGCCACGGGGGATAACACCTTC

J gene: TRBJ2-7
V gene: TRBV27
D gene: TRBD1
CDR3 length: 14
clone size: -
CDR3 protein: CASSTRQGSYEQYF
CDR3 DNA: TGTGCCAGCAGTACCCGACAGGGCTCCTACGAGCAGTACTTC

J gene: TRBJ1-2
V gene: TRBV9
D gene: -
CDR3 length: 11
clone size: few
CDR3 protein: CASRGSYGYTF
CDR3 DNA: TGTGCCAGCAGGGGTTCCTATGGCTACACCTTC

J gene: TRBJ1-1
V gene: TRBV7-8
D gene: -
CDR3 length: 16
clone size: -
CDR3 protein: CASSLLPVLRDTEAFF
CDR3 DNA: TGTGCCAGCAGCTTACTCCCGGTCCTTCGAGACACTGAAGCTTTCTTT

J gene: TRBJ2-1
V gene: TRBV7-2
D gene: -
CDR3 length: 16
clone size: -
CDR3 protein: CASSLVVARTLNEQFF
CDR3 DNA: TGTGCCAGCAGCTTAGTTGTCGCGCGGACTCTTAATGAGCAGTTCTTC

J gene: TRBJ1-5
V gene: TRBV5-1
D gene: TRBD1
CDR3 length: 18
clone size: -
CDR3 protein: CASSLGVTGAIPNQPQHF
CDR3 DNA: TGCGCCAGCAGCTTGGGGGTGACAGGGGCCATTCCCAATCAGCCCCAGCATTTT

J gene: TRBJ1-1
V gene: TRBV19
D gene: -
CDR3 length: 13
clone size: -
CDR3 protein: CASSIVAASEAFF
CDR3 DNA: TGTGCCAGTAGTATCGTAGCAGCATCGGAAGCTTTCTTT

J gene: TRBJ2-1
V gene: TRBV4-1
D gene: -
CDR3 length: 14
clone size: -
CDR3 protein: CASSQPEADGEQFF
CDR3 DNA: TGCGCCAGCAGCCAACCGGAGGCGGACGGTGAGCAGTTCTTC